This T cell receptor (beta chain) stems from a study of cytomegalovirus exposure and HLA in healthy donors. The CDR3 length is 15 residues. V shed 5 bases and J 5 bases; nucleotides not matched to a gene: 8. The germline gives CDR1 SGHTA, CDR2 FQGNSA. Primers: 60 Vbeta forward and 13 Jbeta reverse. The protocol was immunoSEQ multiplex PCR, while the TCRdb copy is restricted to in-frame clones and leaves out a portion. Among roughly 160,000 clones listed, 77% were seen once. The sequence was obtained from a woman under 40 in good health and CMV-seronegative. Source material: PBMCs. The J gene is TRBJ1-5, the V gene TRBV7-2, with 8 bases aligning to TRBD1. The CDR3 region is CASSPDRGRDQPQHF. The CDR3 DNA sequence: TGTGCCAGCAGCCCAGACAGGGGCCGAGATCAGCCCCAGCATTTT. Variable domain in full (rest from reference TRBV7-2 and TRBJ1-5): GAGVSQSPSNKVTEKGKDVELRCDPISGHTALYWYRQSLGQGLEFLIYFQGNSAPDKSGLPSDRFSAERTGGSVSTLTIQRTQQEDSAVYLCASSPDRGRDQPQHFGDGTRLSIL.